This T cell receptor (beta chain) was documented in a study of T cell repertoires in cytomegalovirus infection. TCRdb processed the reads anew with MiXCR; each CDR3 protein has one entry. Of over 300,000 distinct CDR3 sequences in the sample, under 20% are singletons; the top ten hold about 12%. Germline V lookup: CDR1 ENHRY, CDR2 SYGVKD. The length of the CDR3 is 13 residues. V shed 6 bases and J 8 bases; nucleotides not matched to a gene: 8. The receptor comes from a human donor in good health (CMV status not recorded). Some clones in this sample may be carry-over from other donors' samples. The V and J genes are TRBV10-3 and TRBJ1-2; 8 bases map to TRBD1. Sequences were obtained from PBMCs. CDR3 protein: CAISEDRDTGYTF. The CDR3 DNA reads TGTGCCATCAGCGAGGACAGGGATACGGGCTACACCTTC.